A single sample gave rise to the 6 T cell receptor beta chains below, sequenced in a study of beta chain features in type 1 diabetes. Regarding the study as a whole: All four CD4+ subsets from Type 1 diabetes patients carried moderately but significantly shorter TCRB CDR3s.

These receptors' targets are unknown. Expressed TCRB transcripts were sequenced after all isolated RNA was converted to cDNA. Measured with immunoSEQ multiplex PCR; TCRdb has only the in-frame clones, and not every one. The sample holds about 240,000 clones; about 15% are singletons and the top ten take almost 0.02%. The sample was naive CD4+ T cells from blood. Every receptor here comes from a man aged 25-45 years with type 1 diabetes.

There are a few counts of this clone. This chain joins TRBV6-5 and TRBJ1-1; TRBD1 matches 8 bases. Trimming cost V 6 bases and J 6 bases; bases outside gene matches: 6. This CDR3 has 13 amino acids. Germline V lookup: CDR1 MNHEY, CDR2 SVGAGI. The chain's CDR3 is CASSQGQVPEAFF. CDR3 sequence (DNA): TGTGCCAGCAGCCAGGGACAGGTTCCTGAAGCTTTCTTT.

This clone was recorded a few times. The chain recombines TRBV19 with TRBJ2-3; 9 nucleotides align to TRBD2. Germline loops: CDR1 LNHDA, CDR2 SQIVND (reference sequence). This CDR3 is built from 17 residues. V shed 4 bases, J shed 0 bases, and the junction held 8 bases outside the gene matches. The CDR3 protein is CASSSGRALPSTDTQYF. CDR3 DNA sequence: TGTGCCAGTAGTAGCGGGAGGGCGCTGCCTAGCACAGATACGCAGTATTTT. The full variable domain, in which reference TRBV19 and TRBJ2-3 provide the parts outside the CDR3, is DGGITQSPKYLFRKEGQNVTLSCEQNLNHDAMYWYRQDPGQGLRLIYYSQIVNDFQKGDIAEGYSVSREKKESFPLTVTSAQKNPTAFYLCASSSGRALPSTDTQYFGPGTRLTVL.

This clone was observed a few times. The chain couples TRBV6-5 to TRBJ1-6, with a weak D call TRBD1 (6 bases). The V and J ends lost 6 bases and 7 bases respectively, with 13 bases between them. The germline gives CDR1 MNHEY, CDR2 SVGAGI. The CDR3 totals 14 residues. DNA for the CDR3: TGTGCCAGCAGGGCCGCGACAGGCAATTCACCCCTCCACTTT. Amino acid sequence: CASRAATGNSPLHF.

The sample holds a few counts of this clone. The chain links TRBV4-2 to TRBJ1-2, with TRBD1 matching 8 bases. CDR1 is LGHNA, CDR2 YNFKEQ, per germline. The CDR3 consists of 16 residues. Germline trimming cut 1 base from V and 5 bases from J; bases unmatched to any gene: 9. CDR3 sequence (DNA): TGTGCCAGCAGCCAAGTCGACAGGGGATCCCGGTATGGCTACACCTTC. Protein sequence: CASSQVDRGSRYGYTF.

This clone has a handful of counts. This sequence joins TRBV9 and TRBJ2-7; 7 bases agree with TRBD2. CDR3 length: 14 amino acids. CDR1 and CDR2 from the germline V gene are SGDLS and YYNGEE. The trim removed 3 bases at V and 0 bases at J, leaving 3 bases unmatched. CDR3 sequence reads: CASSDGGSSYEQYF. The CDR3 DNA is TGTGCCAGCAGCGACGGGGGGTCCTCCTACGAGCAGTACTTC.

The chain is built from TRBV11-2 and TRBJ2-3; 7 nucleotides align to TRBD2. The CDR3 runs to 18 residues. The V and J ends lost 5 bases and 0 bases, in that order; junction bases with no gene match: 14. Germline lookup yields CDR1 SGHAT and CDR2 FQNNGV. CDR3 DNA sequence: TGTGCCAGCAGCCGCGGGATTTCTGGCGGGAGAAGCACAGATACGCAGTATTTT. Encoded protein: CASSRGISGGRSTDTQYF.